This is a list of T cell receptor beta chains from one sample in a study of cytomegalovirus exposure and HLA in healthy donors. Here immunoSEQ multiplex PCR was the method, and the copy in TCRdb shows in-frame clones only, minus some. The table has about 130,000 clones, around 75% seen once. What was sequenced was PBMCs. These receptors originate from a man under 40 in good health and CMV-seronegative. Each CDR3 is given without its conserved first and last residue. D genes are given only for firm matches.

V gene	J gene	D gene	CDR3 protein
TRBV7-9	TRBJ2-1	NA	ASSQRLHNEQF
TRBV7-7	TRBJ2-5	TRBD1	ASSLAGGETQY
TRBV4-3	TRBJ2-2	TRBD2	ASSQTSGGATGELF
TRBV4-3	TRBJ2-2	TRBD1	ASSHGTGGTGELF
TRBV6-6	TRBJ2-7	TRBD1	ASSPKGQGSHEQY
TRBV6-1	TRBJ2-1	NA	ASSERLGGQF
TRBV30	TRBJ2-2	TRBD2	AWGGTTYTGELF
TRBV28	TRBJ2-5	NA	ASSPSEGLRETQY
TRBV5-1	TRBJ1-1	NA	ASSLQTMNTEAF
TRBV6-1	TRBJ2-7	NA	ASIRQLEQY
TRBV13	TRBJ2-5	NA	ASSWGRGLETQY
TRBV7-8	TRBJ1-1	NA	ASSLAMVLGGDNTEAF
TRBV6-1	TRBJ1-1	NA	ASSPLSSSSTEAF
TRBV7-2	TRBJ1-3	TRBD1	ASSLQGAGNTIY
TRBV5-8	TRBJ1-5	NA	ASSLAPLSNQPQH
TRBV10-3	TRBJ2-7	TRBD1	AISRGTGDSVYEQY
TRBV6-4	TRBJ2-1	TRBD2	ASSDSGGGANEQF
TRBV9	TRBJ1-6	NA	ASSAQGDWSPLH
TRBV7-9	TRBJ1-1	NA	ASSPREGVNTEAF
TRBV19	TRBJ2-2	TRBD1	ASKSWDRGLGELF
TRBV11-2	TRBJ2-7	NA	ASSRDSSSYEQY
TRBV6-5	TRBJ1-4	NA	ASSYSWGVNEKLF
TRBV30	TRBJ1-1	NA	AWSSYRTPVGAF
TRBV19	TRBJ2-2	NA	ASSMRRPFGELF
TRBV30	TRBJ1-3	NA	AWSAGAGNTIY
TRBV5-1	TRBJ1-1	NA	ASSPNGNTEAF
TRBV10-3	TRBJ1-4	NA	AISATALFTTNEKLF
TRBV5-1	TRBJ2-6	NA	ASSSSSGANVLT
TRBV6-1	TRBJ1-6	NA	ASSELGARNSPLH
TRBV4-2	TRBJ1-2	TRBD1	ASSQVSRTGINYGYT
TRBV29-1	TRBJ2-3	NA	SVVSGTDTQY
TRBV4-1	TRBJ1-1	NA	ASSQWGSFTEAF
TRBV6-4	TRBJ1-1	NA	ASSDSSGVPSAF
TRBV5-8	TRBJ2-5	TRBD2	ASSLGSSGSQETQY
TRBV10-3	TRBJ1-1	NA	AIIEPGLSTEAF
TRBV18	TRBJ2-7	TRBD1	ASSPEQGAKGEQY
TRBV21-1	TRBJ2-3	NA	ASPTGFLTDTQY
TRBV20-1	TRBJ1-1	TRBD1	SAADRDEAF
TRBV6-5	TRBJ2-2	NA	FVRGTTGELF
TRBV7-3	TRBJ2-2	NA	ASTPQQLNTGELF
TRBV4-1	TRBJ1-4	NA	ASSQTRAEKLF
TRBV30	TRBJ1-1	NA	AWSGPQGADMNTEAF
TRBV30	TRBJ1-6	NA	AWNEGGLNSPLH
TRBV4-3	TRBJ2-1	NA	ASSYRRLEIVNEQF
TRBV7-2	TRBJ2-4	NA	ASTYGDYSKNIQY
TRBV7-3	TRBJ2-3	TRBD2	ASSRTSVGDTQY
TRBV6-1	TRBJ2-1	TRBD1	ASSERTGVYNEQF
TRBV18	TRBJ1-4	NA	ASSQAGATNEKLF
TRBV7-8	TRBJ1-5	TRBD1	ASSFQSGTGLGKNQPQH
TRBV4-1	TRBJ1-6	NA	ASSQYVSSPLH
TRBV7-6	TRBJ1-3	NA	ASSVSSGPGNTIY
TRBV28	TRBJ1-1	TRBD1	ASYRGLGTEAF
TRBV27	TRBJ2-1	TRBD1	ASSTILGQEQF
TRBV28	TRBJ2-7	TRBD1	ASSSWTGGSYEQY
TRBV6-5	TRBJ2-5	TRBD1	ASSYGSTGGRGTQY
TRBV28	TRBJ2-1	TRBD2	ASVLAGGNEQF
TRBV9	TRBJ2-1	TRBD2	ASSPWGLAGRDEQF
TRBV4-2	TRBJ2-7	NA	ASSQGSSEAEQY